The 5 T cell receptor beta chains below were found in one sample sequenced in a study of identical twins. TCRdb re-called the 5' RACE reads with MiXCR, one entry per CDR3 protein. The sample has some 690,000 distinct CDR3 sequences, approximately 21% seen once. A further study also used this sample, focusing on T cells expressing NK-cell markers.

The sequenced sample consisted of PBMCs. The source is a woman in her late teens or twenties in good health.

Here the CDR3 DNA reads TGTGCCAGCAGGAAAATAGCGGGAGGGTTCGAGCAGTACTTC. Translation: CASRKIAGGFEQYF. The chain carries TRBV12-3 or TRBV12-4 and TRBJ2-7, with 11 bases fitting TRBD2. The CDR3 has 14 residues. J was trimmed by 6 bases and V by 6 bases; bases with no gene match: 7.

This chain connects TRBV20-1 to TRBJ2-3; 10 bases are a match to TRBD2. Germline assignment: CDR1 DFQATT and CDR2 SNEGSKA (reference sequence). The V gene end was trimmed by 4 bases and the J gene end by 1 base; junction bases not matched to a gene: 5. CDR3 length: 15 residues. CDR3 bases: TGCAGTGCTAAAGGAGCGGGAGGGGGCACAGATACGCAGTATTTT. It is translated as CSAKGAGGGTDTQYF.

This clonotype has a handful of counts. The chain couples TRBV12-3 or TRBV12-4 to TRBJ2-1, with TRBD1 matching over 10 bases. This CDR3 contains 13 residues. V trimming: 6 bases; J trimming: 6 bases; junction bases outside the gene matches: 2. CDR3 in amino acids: CASRGTGVNEQFF. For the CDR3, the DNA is TGTGCCAGCAGGGGGACAGGGGTCAATGAGCAGTTCTTC.

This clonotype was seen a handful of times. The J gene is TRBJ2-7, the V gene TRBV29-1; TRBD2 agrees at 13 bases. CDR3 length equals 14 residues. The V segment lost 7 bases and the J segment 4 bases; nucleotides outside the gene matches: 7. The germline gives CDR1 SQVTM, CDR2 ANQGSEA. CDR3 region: CSARTSGSAYEQYF. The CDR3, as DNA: TGCAGCGCCCGGACTAGCGGGAGTGCATACGAGCAGTACTTC.

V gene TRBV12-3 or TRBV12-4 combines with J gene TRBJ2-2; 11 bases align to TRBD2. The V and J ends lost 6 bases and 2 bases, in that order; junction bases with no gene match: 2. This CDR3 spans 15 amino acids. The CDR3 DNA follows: TGTGCCAGCAGGCTAGCGGGAGGAAACACCGGGGAGCTGTTTTTT. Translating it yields CASRLAGGNTGELFF.